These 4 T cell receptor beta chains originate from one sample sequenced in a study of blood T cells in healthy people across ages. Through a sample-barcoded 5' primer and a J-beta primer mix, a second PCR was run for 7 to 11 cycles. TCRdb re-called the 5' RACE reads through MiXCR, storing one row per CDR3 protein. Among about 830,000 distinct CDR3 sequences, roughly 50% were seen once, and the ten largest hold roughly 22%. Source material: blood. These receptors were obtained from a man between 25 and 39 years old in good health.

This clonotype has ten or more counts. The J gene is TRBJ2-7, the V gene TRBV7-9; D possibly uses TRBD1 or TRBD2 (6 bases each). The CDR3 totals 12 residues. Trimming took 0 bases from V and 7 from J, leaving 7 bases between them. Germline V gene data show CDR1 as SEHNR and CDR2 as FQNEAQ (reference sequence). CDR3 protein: CASSLAGGEQYF. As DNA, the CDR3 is TGTGCCAGCAGCTTAGCAGGGGGGGAGCAGTACTTC.

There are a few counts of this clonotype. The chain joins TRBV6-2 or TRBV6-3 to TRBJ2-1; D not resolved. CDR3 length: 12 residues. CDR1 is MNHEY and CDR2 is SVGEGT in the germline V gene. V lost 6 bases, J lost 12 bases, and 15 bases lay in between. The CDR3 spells CASRENTRGQFF. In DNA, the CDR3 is TGTGCCAGCAGGGAAAATACCCGCGGGCAGTTCTTC.

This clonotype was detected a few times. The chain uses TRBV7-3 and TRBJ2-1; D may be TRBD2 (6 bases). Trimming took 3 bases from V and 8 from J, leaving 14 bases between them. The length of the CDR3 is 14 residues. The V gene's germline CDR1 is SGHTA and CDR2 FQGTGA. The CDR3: CASSLFREMDEQFF. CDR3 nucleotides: TGTGCCAGCAGCTTGTTTCGGGAGATGGATGAGCAGTTCTTC.

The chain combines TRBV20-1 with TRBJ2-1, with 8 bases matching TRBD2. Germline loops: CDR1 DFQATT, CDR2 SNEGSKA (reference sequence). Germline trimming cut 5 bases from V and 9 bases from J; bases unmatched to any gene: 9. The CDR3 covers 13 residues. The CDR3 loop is CSAPRAGGGEQFF. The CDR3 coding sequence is TGCAGTGCTCCCCGTGCGGGGGGAGGTGAGCAGTTCTTC.